This is a list of T cell receptor beta chains from one sample in a study of cytomegalovirus exposure and HLA in healthy donors. Clones were read by immunoSEQ multiplex PCR, and TCRdb kept only the in-frame ones, dropping some. Seen here are more than 150,000 clones, about 80% observed once, and the top ten hold 1.4%. Sequenced material: PBMCs. These receptors were taken from a man aged 18 to 30 in good health and CMV-seronegative. The CDR3 runs from the conserved cysteine through the conserved F or W. Each record gives: V gene, J gene, clone size, D gene, CDR3 DNA, CDR3 protein. D genes are given only for firm matches. Clone size is given for some rows only: seen once, a few or many times, or a class if the clone is expanded.

>TRBV4-3|TRBJ1-2|few|-
TGCGCCAGCAGCCAAGAGACGGGAAAAAGGTGGGGCTACACCTTC
CASSQETGKRWGYTF
>TRBV6-6|TRBJ2-4|-|-
TGTGCCAGCAGTTACGGCGGCTGGGCCAAAAACATTCAGTACTTC
CASSYGGWAKNIQYF
>TRBV28|TRBJ1-1|-|TRBD1
TGTGCCAGCACCCCTCCAATCGGGACAGGGAGCACTGAAGCTTTCTTT
CASTPPIGTGSTEAFF
>TRBV11-1|TRBJ1-2|-|TRBD1
TGTGCCAGCAGCCCTACAGGGGGAACAGCTAACTATGGCTACACCTTC
CASSPTGGTANYGYTF
>TRBV5-1|TRBJ2-3|many|TRBD1
TGCGCCAGCGAGGACCGGGACAGGTTTCCAGATACGCAGTATTTT
CASEDRDRFPDTQYF
>TRBV9|TRBJ1-6|-|TRBD1
TGTGCCAGCAGCGGGACAGGGTGGGAATCACCCCTCCACTTT
CASSGTGWESPLHF
>TRBV5-6|TRBJ2-2|few|TRBD1
TGTGCCAGCAGCCGCTTGACAGGGGGCCCCGGGGAGCTGTTTTTT
CASSRLTGGPGELFF
>TRBV7-2|TRBJ2-1|once|TRBD2
TGTGCCAGCAGCTTATCTCTGCCTCTTAGCGGGAGGACCTACAATGAGCAGTTCTTC
CASSLSLPLSGRTYNEQFF
>TRBV13|TRBJ1-2|-|-
TGTGCCAGCAGCCGAGGGAGGGTGGACTATGGCTACACCTTC
CASSRGRVDYGYTF
>TRBV6-1|TRBJ2-1|-|-
TGTGCCAGCAGTGAGCGGGTCTCCTACAATGAGCAGTTCTTC
CASSERVSYNEQFF
>TRBV7-2|TRBJ2-7|-|-
TGTGCCAGCAGCCCACCCCTTGTCGACAAGCCCTACGAGCAGTACTTC
CASSPPLVDKPYEQYF
>TRBV29-1|TRBJ2-1|-|TRBD1
TGCAGCGTTGTTAACCCGGACAGGTCTGCCCTAGCCTCCTACAATGAGCAGTTCTTC
CSVVNPDRSALASYNEQFF
>TRBV5-6|TRBJ1-6|-|-
TGTGCCAGCAGTTCTCCAGGGAATTCACCCCTCCACTTT
CASSSPGNSPLHF
>TRBV18|TRBJ2-5|-|-
TGTGCCAGCAGTCCCGGACTCCAAGAGACCCAGTACTTC
CASSPGLQETQYF
>TRBV29-1|TRBJ1-3|-|-
TGCAGCGCCCACGAAGGGGAGGGTGGAAACACCATATATTTT
CSAHEGEGGNTIYF
>TRBV20-1|TRBJ2-1|-|-
TGCAGTGCCATAGACAATGAGCAGTTCTTC
CSAIDNEQFF
>TRBV5-6|TRBJ2-3|-|-
TGTGCCAGCAGCATCTACGGGGGAGCCAGTTTGTATACGCAGTATTTT
CASSIYGGASLYTQYF
>TRBV5-6|TRBJ1-3|-|TRBD1
TGTGCCAGCAGCTTATCCGAGGGACAGCCTTCTTCTGGAAACACCATATATTTT
CASSLSEGQPSSGNTIYF
>TRBV6-5|TRBJ1-2|-|-
TGTGCCAGCAGTCCCCAGGCAGGCTATGGCTACACCTTC
CASSPQAGYGYTF
>TRBV2|TRBJ1-5|-|-
TGTGCCAGCAGCGCAATCTCAGGGGTTTATCAGCCCCAGCATTTT
CASSAISGVYQPQHF
>TRBV10-2|TRBJ2-6|-|-
TGCGCCAGCAGTGATCACAGAGCCCTCGGATCTGGGGCCAACGTCCTGACTTTC
CASSDHRALGSGANVLTF
>TRBV5-4|TRBJ2-5|-|TRBD2
TGTGCCAGCAGCGTTAGCGGGGGCAGGGAGACCCAGTACTTC
CASSVSGGRETQYF
>TRBV13|TRBJ2-7|-|TRBD2
TGTGCCAGCAGCTTAAGGGACTACTCCTACGAGCAGTACTTC
CASSLRDYSYEQYF
>TRBV2|TRBJ2-7|-|-
TGTGCCAGCAGGGGACAAAAATCGTACGAGCAGTACTTC
CASRGQKSYEQYF
>TRBV5-1|TRBJ2-2|-|TRBD1
TGCGCCAGCAGCTTGAAAGGGGGCGCCGGGGAGCTGTTTTTT
CASSLKGGAGELFF
>TRBV20-1|TRBJ2-3|few|-
TGCAGTGCTAGAGCAAATACGCAGTATTTT
CSARANTQYF
>TRBV7-2|TRBJ2-7|once|TRBD2
TGTGCCAGCAGCTTAAAAGTTAGCGGGGGCTACGAGCAGTACTTC
CASSLKVSGGYEQYF
>TRBV19|TRBJ2-4|-|-
TGTGCCAGTAGTGGGCTAGCCAAAAACATTCAGTACTTC
CASSGLAKNIQYF
>TRBV7-5|TRBJ2-7|-|-
TGTGCCAGAAGCGCCCTTCCGGGACAGGGGTCCCACTTTTTC
CARSALPGQGSHFF
>TRBV15|TRBJ2-1|-|TRBD1
TGTGCCACCAGCATCCGGGACAGGGAGAATGAGCAGTTCTTC
CATSIRDRENEQFF
>TRBV4-3|TRBJ1-2|few|TRBD1
TGCGCCAGCAGTCCCGTTACGGGACAGGAGGGCTATGGCTACACCTTC
CASSPVTGQEGYGYTF